The text below deals with one T cell receptor (beta chain). This sample was taken from a study of blood T cell repertoires in COVID-19. Overall study context: Researchers got acute and convalescent COVID-19 samples from the United States, Italy and Spain.

This CDR3 has 13 residues. J was trimmed by 7 bases and V by 0 bases; bases with no gene match: 0. Germline V lookup: CDR1 SGHNT, CDR2 YYREEE (reference sequence). Study processing details: For nucleated cells, counts were estimated from reference gene primer amplification. The protocol was immunoSEQ multiplex PCR, while the TCRdb copy is restricted to in-frame clones and leaves out a portion. That table supplies the V and J calls and clone size; D and trimming were determined from the DNA. The data show fewer than 200,000 clones, over 75% seen once. The chain has TRBV5-4 and TRBJ2-1; 8 bases align to TRBD2. The clonotype originates from a woman in her seventies with acute or convalescent COVID-19. Sample: peripheral blood. The CDR3 region is CASSLAGGNEQFF. CDR3 in DNA: TGTGCCAGCAGCTTGGCGGGAGGGAATGAGCAGTTCTTC.